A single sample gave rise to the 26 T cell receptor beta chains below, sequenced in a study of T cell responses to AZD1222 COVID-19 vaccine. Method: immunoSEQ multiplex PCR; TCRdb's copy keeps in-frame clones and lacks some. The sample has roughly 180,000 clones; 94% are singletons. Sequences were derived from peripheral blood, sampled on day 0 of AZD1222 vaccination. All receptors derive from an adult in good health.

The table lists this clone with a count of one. The CDR3 protein is CASSPTGQGTDTQYF. As DNA, the CDR3 is TGTGCCAGCAGTCCCACCGGACAGGGCACAGATACGCAGTATTTT. This rearrangement joins TRBV2 to TRBJ2-3; 7 positions match TRBD1. Germline assignment: CDR1 SNHLY and CDR2 FYNNEI. Trimming took 5 bases from V and 1 from J; bases not matched to a gene: 6. The CDR3 length is 15 residues.

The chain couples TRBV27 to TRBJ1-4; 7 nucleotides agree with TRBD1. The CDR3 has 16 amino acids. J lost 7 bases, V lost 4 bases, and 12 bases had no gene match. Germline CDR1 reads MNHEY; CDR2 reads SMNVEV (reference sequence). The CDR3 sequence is CASSSEGGGWGEKLFF. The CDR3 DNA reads TGTGCCAGCAGTTCCGAAGGGGGCGGTTGGGGTGAAAAACTGTTTTTT.

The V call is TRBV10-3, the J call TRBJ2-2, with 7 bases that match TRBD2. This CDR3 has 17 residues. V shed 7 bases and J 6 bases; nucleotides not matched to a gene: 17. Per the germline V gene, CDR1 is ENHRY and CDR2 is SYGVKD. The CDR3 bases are TGTGCCATCAAGAGCCTTACTAGCGATCAAGGGGCCGGGGAGCTGTTTTTT. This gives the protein CAIKSLTSDQGAGELFF.

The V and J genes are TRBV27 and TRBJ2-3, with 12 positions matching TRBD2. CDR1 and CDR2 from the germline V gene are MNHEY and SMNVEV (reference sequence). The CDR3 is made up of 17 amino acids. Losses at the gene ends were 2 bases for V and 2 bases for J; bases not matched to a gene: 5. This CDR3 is CASSLIRLAGDTDTQYF. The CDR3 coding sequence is TGTGCCAGCAGTTTAATTCGACTAGCGGGAGACACAGATACGCAGTATTTT.

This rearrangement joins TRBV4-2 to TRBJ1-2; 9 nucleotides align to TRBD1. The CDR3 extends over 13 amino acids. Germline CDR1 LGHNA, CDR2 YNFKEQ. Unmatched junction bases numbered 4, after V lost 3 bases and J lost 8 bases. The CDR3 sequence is CASSQGTGFGYTF. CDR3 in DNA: TGTGCCAGCAGCCAGGGGACAGGGTTCGGCTACACCTTC.

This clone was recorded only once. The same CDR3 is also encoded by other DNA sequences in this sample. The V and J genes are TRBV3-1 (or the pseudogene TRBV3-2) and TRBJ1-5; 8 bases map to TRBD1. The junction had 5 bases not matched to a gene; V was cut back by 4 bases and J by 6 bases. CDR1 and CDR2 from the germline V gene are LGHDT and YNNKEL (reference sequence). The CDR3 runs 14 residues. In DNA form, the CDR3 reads TGTGCCAGCAGCCCGGGGACAGGAAGTCAGCCCCAGCATTTT. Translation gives CASSPGTGSQPQHF.

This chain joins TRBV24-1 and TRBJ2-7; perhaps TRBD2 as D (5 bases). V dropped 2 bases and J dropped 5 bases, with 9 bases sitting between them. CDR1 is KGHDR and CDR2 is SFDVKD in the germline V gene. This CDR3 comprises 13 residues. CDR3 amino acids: CATSDYQRDEQYF. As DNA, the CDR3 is TGTGCCACCAGTGATTACCAGAGGGACGAGCAGTACTTC.

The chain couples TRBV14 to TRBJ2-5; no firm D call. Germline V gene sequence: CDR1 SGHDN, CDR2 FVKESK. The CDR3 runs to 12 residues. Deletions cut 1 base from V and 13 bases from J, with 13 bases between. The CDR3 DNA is TGTGCCAGCAGCCAAGCCAACCTCGGGCGGTACTTC. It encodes CASSQANLGRYF. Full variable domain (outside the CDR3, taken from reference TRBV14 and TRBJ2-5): EAGVTQFPSHSVIEKGQTVTLRCDPISGHDNLYWYRRVMGKEIKFLLHFVKESKQDESGMPNNRFLAERTGGTYSTLKVQPAELEDSGVYFCASSQANLGRYFGPGTRLLVL.

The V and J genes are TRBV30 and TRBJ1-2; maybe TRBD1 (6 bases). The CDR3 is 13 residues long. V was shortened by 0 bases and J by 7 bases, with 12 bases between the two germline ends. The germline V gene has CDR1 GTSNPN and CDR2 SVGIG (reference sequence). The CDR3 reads CAWSVRQAAGYTF. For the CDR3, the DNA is TGTGCCTGGAGTGTACGACAGGCGGCTGGCTACACCTTC.

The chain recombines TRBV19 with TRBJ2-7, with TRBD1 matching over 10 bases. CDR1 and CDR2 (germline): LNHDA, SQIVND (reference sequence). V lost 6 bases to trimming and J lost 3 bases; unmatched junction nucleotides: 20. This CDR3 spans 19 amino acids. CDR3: CASRGSGGQGPQVRYEQYF. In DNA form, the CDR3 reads TGTGCCAGTAGAGGTAGTGGGGGACAGGGGCCCCAAGTCCGCTACGAGCAGTACTTC.

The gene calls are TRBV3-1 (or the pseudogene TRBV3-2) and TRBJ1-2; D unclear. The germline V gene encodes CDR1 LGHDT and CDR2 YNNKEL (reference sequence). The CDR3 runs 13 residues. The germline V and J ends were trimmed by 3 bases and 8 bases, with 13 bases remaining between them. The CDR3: CASSHWAGGGYTF. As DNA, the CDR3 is TGTGCCAGCAGCCATTGGGCCGGTGGGGGCTACACCTTC.

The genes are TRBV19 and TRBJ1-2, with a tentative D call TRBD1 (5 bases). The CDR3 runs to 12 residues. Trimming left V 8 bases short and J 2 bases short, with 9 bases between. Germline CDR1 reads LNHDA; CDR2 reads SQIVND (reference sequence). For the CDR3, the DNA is TGTGCCAGTGCGGGACCGAACTATGGCTACACCTTC. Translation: CASAGPNYGYTF.

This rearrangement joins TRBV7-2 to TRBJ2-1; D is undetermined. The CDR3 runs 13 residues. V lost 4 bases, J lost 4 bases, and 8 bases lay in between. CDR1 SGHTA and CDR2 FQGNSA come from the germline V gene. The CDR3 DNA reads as TGTGCCAGCAGCTCCACCCAGTACAATGAGCAGTTCTTC. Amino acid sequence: CASSSTQYNEQFF. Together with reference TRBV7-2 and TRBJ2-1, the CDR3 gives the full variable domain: GAGVSQSPSNKVTEKGKDVELRCDPISGHTALYWYRQSLGQGLEFLIYFQGNSAPDKSGLPSDRFSAERTGGSVSTLTIQRTQQEDSAVYLCASSSTQYNEQFFGPGTRLTVL.

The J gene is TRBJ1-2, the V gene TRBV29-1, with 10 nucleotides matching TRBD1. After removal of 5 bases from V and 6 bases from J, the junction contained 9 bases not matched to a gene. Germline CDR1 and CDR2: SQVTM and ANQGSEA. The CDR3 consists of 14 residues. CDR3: CSVTRDRGMDGYTF. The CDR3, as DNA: TGCAGCGTTACCCGGGACAGGGGTATGGATGGCTACACCTTC.

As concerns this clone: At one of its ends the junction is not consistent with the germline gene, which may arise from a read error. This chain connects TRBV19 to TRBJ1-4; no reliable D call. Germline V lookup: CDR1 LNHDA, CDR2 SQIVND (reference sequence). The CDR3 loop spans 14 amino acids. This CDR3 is CASSIGGSKEKLFF. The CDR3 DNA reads TGTGCCAGTAGTATTGGCGGGTCTAAGGAAAAACTGTTTTTT.

This CDR3 is CASSGLSGRSNEQFF. In DNA, the CDR3 is TGTGCCAGCAGCGGACTTAGCGGGAGAAGTAATGAGCAGTTCTTC. This chain connects TRBV9 to TRBJ2-1, with 9 bases aligning to TRBD2. Germline V gives CDR1 SGDLS, CDR2 YYNGEE. V was pared by 3 bases and J by 7 bases, with 8 bases of the junction left unmatched. CDR3 size: 15 residues.

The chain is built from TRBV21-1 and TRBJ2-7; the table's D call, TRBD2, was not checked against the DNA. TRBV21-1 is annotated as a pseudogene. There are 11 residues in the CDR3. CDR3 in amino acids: CASSGGGEQYF. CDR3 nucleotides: TGTGCCAGCAGCGGGGGGGGCGAGCAGTACTTC.

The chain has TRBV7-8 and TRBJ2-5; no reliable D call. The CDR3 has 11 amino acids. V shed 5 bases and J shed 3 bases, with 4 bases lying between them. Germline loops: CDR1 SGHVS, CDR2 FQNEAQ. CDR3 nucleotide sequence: TGTGCCAGCAGCGCCGAAGAGACCCAGTACTTC. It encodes CASSAEETQYF.

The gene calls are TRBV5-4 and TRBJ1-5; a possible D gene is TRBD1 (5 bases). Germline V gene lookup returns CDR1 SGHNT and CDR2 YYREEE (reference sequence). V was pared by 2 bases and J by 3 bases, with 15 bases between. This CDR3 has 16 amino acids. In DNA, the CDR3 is TGTGCCAGCAGCTTAGGGCCCAGGGCAACCAATCAGCCCCAGCATTTT. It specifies CASSLGPRATNQPQHF.

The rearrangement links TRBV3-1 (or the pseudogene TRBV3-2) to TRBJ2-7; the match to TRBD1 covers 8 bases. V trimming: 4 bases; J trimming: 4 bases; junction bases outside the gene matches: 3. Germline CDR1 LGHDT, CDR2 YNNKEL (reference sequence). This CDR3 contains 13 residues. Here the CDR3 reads CASSRTGSYEQYF. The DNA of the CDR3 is TGTGCCAGCAGCCGGACAGGGAGTTACGAGCAGTACTTC.

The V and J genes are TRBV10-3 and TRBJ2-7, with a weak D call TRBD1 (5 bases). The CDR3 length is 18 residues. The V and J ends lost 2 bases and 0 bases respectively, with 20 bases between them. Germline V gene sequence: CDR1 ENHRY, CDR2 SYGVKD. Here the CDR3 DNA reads TGTGCCATCAGTGAGCCCCTAACCCGGGTAACAGGCTCCTACGAGCAGTACTTC. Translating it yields CAISEPLTRVTGSYEQYF.

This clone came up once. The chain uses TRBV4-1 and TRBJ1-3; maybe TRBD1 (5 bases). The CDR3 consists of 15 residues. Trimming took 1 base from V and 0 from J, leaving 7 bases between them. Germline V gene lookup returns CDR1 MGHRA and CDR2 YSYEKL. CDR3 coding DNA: TGCGCCAGCAGCCAAGCAGACAGCTCTGGAAACACCATATATTTT. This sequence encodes CASSQADSSGNTIYF.

CDR3 sequence: CASSIRPRSSTDTQYF. DNA for the CDR3: TGTGCCAGTAGTATTCGGCCGAGGTCTAGCACAGATACGCAGTATTTT. The chain recombines TRBV19 with TRBJ2-3, with D unresolved. V lost 3 bases, J lost 0 bases, and 13 bases lay in between. In germline, CDR1 is LNHDA, CDR2 SQIVND (reference sequence). This CDR3 has 16 residues.

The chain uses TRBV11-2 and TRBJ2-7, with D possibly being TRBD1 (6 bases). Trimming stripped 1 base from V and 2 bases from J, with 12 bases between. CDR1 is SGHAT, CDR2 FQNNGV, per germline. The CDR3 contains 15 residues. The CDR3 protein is CASSLGQGSPYEQYF. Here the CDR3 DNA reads TGTGCCAGCAGCTTAGGGCAGGGGAGTCCCTACGAGCAGTACTTC.

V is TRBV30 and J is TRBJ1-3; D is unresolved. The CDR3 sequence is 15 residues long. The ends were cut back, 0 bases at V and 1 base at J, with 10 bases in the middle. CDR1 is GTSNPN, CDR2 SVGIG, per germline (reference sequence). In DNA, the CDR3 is TGTGCCTGGAGTGTCGGGATTTCTTCTGGAAACACCATATATTTT. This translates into CAWSVGISSGNTIYF.

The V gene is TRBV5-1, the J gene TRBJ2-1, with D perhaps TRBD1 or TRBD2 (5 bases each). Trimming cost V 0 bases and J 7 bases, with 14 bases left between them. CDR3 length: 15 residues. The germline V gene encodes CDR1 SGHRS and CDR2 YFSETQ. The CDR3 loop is CASSLEGTVRNEQFF. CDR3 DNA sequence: TGCGCCAGCAGCTTGGAGGGGACGGTCCGTAATGAGCAGTTCTTC.